This TCR beta chain was identified in a study of blood T cell repertoires in COVID-19. Whole-study context: Researchers got acute and convalescent COVID-19 samples from the United States, Italy and Spain. PBMCs, B-cell-depleted T cells, or T cells were the source of the cDNA or gDNA that made up the material.

The germline V gene encodes CDR1 MNHEY and CDR2 SVGEGT. V lost 6 bases, J lost 5 bases, and 6 bases stayed unmatched. This CDR3 contains 14 residues. In the original analysis: Estimates of nucleated cell counts were drawn from the amplification of reference gene primers. The table came from immunoSEQ multiplex PCR; TCRdb's copy has only in-frame clones and leaves some out. That table gives V, J and clone size, and the DNA gave D and trimming. The sample includes over 400,000 clones, around 85% seen only once; the top ten take approximately 3.2%. The sequenced sample was peripheral blood. The receptor was derived from a human donor in a cohort sampled during active COVID-19. The V call is TRBV6-2 or TRBV6-3, the J call TRBJ1-1, with 10 bases matching TRBD1. The CDR3 region is CASSRDRGRTEAFF. In DNA, the CDR3 is TGTGCCAGCAGCCGCGACAGGGGGCGGACTGAAGCTTTCTTT.